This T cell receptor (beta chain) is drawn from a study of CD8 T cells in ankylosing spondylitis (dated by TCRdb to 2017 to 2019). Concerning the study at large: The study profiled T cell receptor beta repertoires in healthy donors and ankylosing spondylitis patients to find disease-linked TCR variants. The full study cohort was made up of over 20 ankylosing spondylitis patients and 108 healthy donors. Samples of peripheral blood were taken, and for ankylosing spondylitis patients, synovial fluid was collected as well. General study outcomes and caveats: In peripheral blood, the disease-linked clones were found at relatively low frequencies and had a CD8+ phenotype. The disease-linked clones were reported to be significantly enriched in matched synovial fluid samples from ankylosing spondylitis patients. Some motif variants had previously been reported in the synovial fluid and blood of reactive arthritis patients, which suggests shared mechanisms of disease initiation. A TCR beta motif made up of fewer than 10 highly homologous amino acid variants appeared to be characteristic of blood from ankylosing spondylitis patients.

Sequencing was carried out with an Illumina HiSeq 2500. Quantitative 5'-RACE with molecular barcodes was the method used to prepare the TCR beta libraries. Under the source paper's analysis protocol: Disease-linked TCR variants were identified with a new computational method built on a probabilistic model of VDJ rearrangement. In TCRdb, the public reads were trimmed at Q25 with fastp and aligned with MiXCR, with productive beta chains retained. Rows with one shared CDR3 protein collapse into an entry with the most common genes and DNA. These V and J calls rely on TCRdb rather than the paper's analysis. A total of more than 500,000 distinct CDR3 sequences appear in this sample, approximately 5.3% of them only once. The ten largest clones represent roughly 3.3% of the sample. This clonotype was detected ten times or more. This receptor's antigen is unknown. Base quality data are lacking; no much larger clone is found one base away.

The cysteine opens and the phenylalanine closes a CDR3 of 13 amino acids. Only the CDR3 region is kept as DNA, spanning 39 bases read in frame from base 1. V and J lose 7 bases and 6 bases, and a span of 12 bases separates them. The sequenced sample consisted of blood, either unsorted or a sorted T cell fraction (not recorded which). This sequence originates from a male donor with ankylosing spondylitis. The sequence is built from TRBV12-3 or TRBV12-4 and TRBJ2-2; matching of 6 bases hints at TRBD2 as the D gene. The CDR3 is CASNLREPGELFF. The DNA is TGTGCCAGCAACCTCCGGGAGCCCGGGGAGCTGTTTTTT.